Each of the 5 T cell receptor beta chains below was sequenced from the same sample in a study of cytomegalovirus exposure and HLA in healthy donors. The protocol was immunoSEQ multiplex PCR, while the TCRdb copy is restricted to in-frame clones and leaves out a portion. The sample carries 150,000 to 200,000 clones, around nine tenths recorded once. Sequencing was performed on PBMCs. These TCRs come from a man between 18 and 35 years old in good health and CMV-seropositive.

The chain employs TRBV18 and TRBJ2-3, with unresolved D. This CDR3 region has 13 residues. The germline V gene encodes CDR1 KGHSH and CDR2 LQKENI. Trimming pared 3 bases from V and 5 bases from J, leaving 9 bases between. CDR3 sequence: CASSPSQVDTQYF. CDR3 DNA sequence: TGTGCCAGCTCACCGAGCCAAGTAGATACGCAGTATTTT.

J is TRBJ1-5 and V is TRBV27; D ambiguous. The length of the CDR3 is 15 residues. Looked up from germline, CDR1 is MNHEY and CDR2 is SMNVEV (reference sequence). V was cut by 6 bases and J by 3 bases, with 15 bases left in between. CDR3 protein: CASSLGRTLNQPQHF. The CDR3 nucleotides read TGTGCCAGCAGCCTAGGCAGAACCCTCAATCAGCCCCAGCATTTT.

V usage is TRBV6-1 and J usage is TRBJ2-2; 9 bases are shared with TRBD1. With V trimmed by 8 bases and J by 5 bases, 3 bases remained unmatched. Germline-derived CDR1 and CDR2 are MNHNS and SASEGT. The CDR3 runs to 13 residues. This CDR3 reads CASLTGGTGELFF. Here the CDR3 DNA reads TGTGCCAGCCTGACAGGGGGGACCGGGGAGCTGTTTTTT.

The J gene is TRBJ1-2, the V gene TRBV19; TRBD1 is a possible D gene (6 bases). The length of the CDR3 is 13 residues. V was trimmed by 6 bases and J by 8 bases, leaving 16 bases between them. Germline CDR1 is LNHDA and CDR2 is SQIVND (reference sequence). The DNA for the CDR3 is TGTGCCAGTAGCGACACAGGGAAAGGAGGCTACACCTTC. Translation gives CASSDTGKGGYTF.

The V and J genes are TRBV28 and TRBJ2-7; D may be TRBD1 (7 bases). V shed 4 bases and J shed 1 base, with 14 bases lying between them. The CDR3 extends over 15 amino acids. CDR1 MDHEN and CDR2 SYDVKM come from the germline V gene. For the CDR3, the DNA is TGTGCCAGCAGTTCCGCGGGACAGCCTTCCTACGAGCAGTACTTC. Amino acid sequence: CASSSAGQPSYEQYF.